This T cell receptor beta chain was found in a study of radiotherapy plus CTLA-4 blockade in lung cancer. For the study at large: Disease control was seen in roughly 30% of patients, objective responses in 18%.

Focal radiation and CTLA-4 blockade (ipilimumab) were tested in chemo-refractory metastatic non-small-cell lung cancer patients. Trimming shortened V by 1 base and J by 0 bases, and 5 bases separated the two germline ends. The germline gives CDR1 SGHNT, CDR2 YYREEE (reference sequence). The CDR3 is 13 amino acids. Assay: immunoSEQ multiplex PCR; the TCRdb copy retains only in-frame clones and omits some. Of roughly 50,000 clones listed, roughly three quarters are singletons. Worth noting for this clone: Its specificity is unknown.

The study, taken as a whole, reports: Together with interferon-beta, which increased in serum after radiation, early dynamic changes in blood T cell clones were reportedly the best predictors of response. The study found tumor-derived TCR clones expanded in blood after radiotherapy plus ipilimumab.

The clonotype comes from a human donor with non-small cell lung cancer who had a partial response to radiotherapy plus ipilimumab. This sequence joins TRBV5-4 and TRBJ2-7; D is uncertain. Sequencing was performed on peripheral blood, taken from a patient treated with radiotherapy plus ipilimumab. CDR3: CASSLSPSYEQYF. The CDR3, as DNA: TGTGCCAGCAGCTTGAGCCCCTCCTACGAGCAGTACTTC.